This section outlines one TCR beta chain sequence together with its context. Its antigen is not identified. This sample was taken from a study of vaccination and CD4 T cells after COVID-19. General study results and limits: Relatively few convalescent patients were studied; early post-infection timepoints were not included.

The Oncomine TCR Beta short-read assay generated sequence data from the DNA of cultured CD4+ T cells. In TCRdb, the PCR reads were re-called with MiXCR into one record per CDR3 protein. The table has roughly 20,000 distinct CDR3 sequences, roughly 46% seen once. This CDR3 has 13 residues. Germline CDR1 reads LNHDA; CDR2 reads SQIVND (reference sequence). V lost 11 bases and J 0 bases, leaving 14 bases between the germline ends. As for time point: late sampling 161 to 241 days after vaccination in three convalescent patients. The sample's treatment: roughly nine-day PBMC culture with coronavirus spike peptide pools or control peptides (ViraFEST assay).

The gene calls are TRBV19 and TRBJ2-7; the D gene is possibly TRBD1 (6 bases). Sequences were derived from CD4+ T cells from blood, cultured in vitro, sampled about 7 months after SARS-CoV-2 vaccination. This receptor was identified in a human donor who had recovered from COVID-19. DNA for the CDR3: TGTGCCGTACGGGACAAGAGCTCCTACGAGCAGTACTTC. This codes for CAVRDKSSYEQYF. The full variable domain, its missing parts supplied by reference TRBV19 and TRBJ2-7, is DGGITQSPKYLFRKEGQNVTLSCEQNLNHDAMYWYRQDPGQGLRLIYYSQIVNDFQKGDIAEGYSVSREKKESFPLTVTSAQKNPTAFYLCAVRDKSSYEQYFGPGTRLTVT.